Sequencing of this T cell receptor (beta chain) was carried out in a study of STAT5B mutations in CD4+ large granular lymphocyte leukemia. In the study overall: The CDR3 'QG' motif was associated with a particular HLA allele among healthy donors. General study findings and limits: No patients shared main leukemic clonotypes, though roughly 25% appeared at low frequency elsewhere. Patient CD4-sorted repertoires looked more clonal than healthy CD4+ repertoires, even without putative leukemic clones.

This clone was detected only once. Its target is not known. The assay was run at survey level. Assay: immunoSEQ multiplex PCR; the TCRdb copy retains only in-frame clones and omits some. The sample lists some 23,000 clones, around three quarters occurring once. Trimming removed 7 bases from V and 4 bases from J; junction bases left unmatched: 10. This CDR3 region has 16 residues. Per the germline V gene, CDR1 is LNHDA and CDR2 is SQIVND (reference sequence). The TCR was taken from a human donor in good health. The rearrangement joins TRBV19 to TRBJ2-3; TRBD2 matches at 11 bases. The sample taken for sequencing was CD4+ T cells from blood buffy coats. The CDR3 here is CASNPLAGVSADTQYF. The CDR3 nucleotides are TGTGCCAGTAATCCACTAGCGGGAGTATCGGCAGATACGCAGTATTTT.